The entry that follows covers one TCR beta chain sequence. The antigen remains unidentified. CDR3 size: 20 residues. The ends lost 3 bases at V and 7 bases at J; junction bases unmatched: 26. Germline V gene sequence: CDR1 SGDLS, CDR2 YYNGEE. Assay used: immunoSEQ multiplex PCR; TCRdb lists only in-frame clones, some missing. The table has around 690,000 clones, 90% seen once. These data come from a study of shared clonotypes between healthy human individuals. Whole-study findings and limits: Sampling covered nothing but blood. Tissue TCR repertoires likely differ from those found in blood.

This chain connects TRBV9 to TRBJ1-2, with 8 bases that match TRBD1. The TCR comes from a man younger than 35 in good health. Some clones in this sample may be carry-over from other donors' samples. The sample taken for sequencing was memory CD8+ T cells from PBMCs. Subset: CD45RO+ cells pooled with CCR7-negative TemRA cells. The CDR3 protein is CASSDPWRVEDRELARGYTF. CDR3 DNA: TGTGCCAGCAGCGACCCATGGAGGGTGGAGGACAGGGAGTTAGCTCGTGGCTACACCTTC.